The present T cell receptor (beta chain) was sequenced within a study of blood T cell repertoires in COVID-19. Overall study: Whether acute or convalescent, the COVID-19 samples came from the United States, Italy and Spain.

Authors' analysis steps: Amplification from reference gene primers served as the basis for estimated nucleated cell counts. Method: immunoSEQ multiplex PCR; TCRdb's copy keeps in-frame clones and lacks some. Clone size and V and J calls were adopted from that table, with D and trimming inferred from the DNA. The table includes 150,000 to 200,000 clones, 82% detected once. This clone has a handful of counts. The germline V and J ends were trimmed by 6 bases and 0 bases, with 11 bases remaining between them. Germline values: CDR1 MRHNA, CDR2 SNTAGT. The CDR3 runs 14 residues. The receptor was derived from a woman aged 70 to 79 with acute or convalescent COVID-19. Sequenced sample: peripheral blood. V gene TRBV6-4 combines with J gene TRBJ1-2, with D possibly TRBD1 on 5 matching bases. The CDR3 spells CASSPDSTNYGYTF. The CDR3 DNA is TGTGCCAGCAGCCCCGACAGCACTAACTATGGCTACACCTTC.